This T cell receptor (beta chain) is drawn from a study of blood T cell repertoires in COVID-19. Study context: Collection of acute and convalescent COVID-19 samples took place in the United States, Italy and Spain. From T cells, B-cell-depleted T cells, or PBMCs came the material, which was cDNA or gDNA.

Per the study methods: Nucleated cell number was recorded as an estimate derived from reference gene primer amplification. Only in-frame clones appear in the TCRdb table, and some are missing; sequencing was by immunoSEQ multiplex PCR. That table furnishes V, J and clone size, whereas the DNA furnished D and trimming. The repertoire holds about 280,000 clones, with approximately 91% as singletons. One Seattle source followed patients from active infection through their disease course. The clonotype was recovered from a woman aged 30 to 39 with COVID-19, enrolled during active disease. The sample taken for sequencing was peripheral blood.

The DNA of the CDR3 is TGCGCCAGCAGCCAAGAAATTACTAGCGGGTTCTCCTACGAGCAGTACTTC. Residues: CASSQEITSGFSYEQYF. The chain combines TRBV4-1 with TRBJ2-7; 9 positions agree with TRBD2. Looked up from germline, CDR1 is MGHRA and CDR2 is YSYEKL. The CDR3 runs 17 residues. The ends lost 0 bases at V and 0 bases at J; junction bases unmatched: 6.